This passage covers 19 T cell receptor beta chains from one sample sequenced in a study of T-cell reconstitution after alpha-beta-depleted transplantation in children. The authors prepared the TCRbeta library with unique molecular identifiers. TCRdb re-called the PCR reads through MiXCR, storing one row per CDR3 protein. The table lists about 240,000 distinct CDR3 sequences, 25% of them singletons. Sequences were derived from PBMCs, sampled before TCRalphabeta/CD19-depleted stem cell transplant. The receptors were sampled from a girl aged 2-10 years with Fanconi anemia, due to receive a stem cell transplant.

This rearrangement joins TRBV6-5 to TRBJ2-3; perhaps D is TRBD1 or TRBD2 (6 bases each). This CDR3 spans 17 amino acids. CDR1 MNHEY and CDR2 SVGAGI come from the germline V gene. V lost 2 bases, J lost 4 bases, and 19 bases lay in between. This CDR3 reads CASSYPPGASVADTQYF. The CDR3 coding sequence is TGTGCCAGCAGTTACCCCCCGGGGGCCTCAGTCGCAGATACGCAGTATTTT.

This clonotype was found a few times. This chain links TRBV7-8 with TRBJ2-3; a possible D gene is TRBD2 (6 bases). This CDR3 is built from 15 residues. Trimming took 4 bases from V and 2 from J, leaving 13 bases between them. The V gene's germline CDR1 is SGHVS and CDR2 FQNEAQ. Here the CDR3 DNA reads TGTGCCAGCAGCTCCCCGGGGAGGCACACAGATACGCAGTATTTT. Translating it yields CASSSPGRHTDTQYF.

The rearrangement joins TRBV7-9 to TRBJ2-7, with TRBD1 matching over 9 bases. CDR3 length: 17 amino acids. The germline CDR1 and CDR2 sequences are SEHNR and FQNEAQ (reference sequence). After removal of 4 bases from V and 0 bases from J, the junction contained 10 bases not matched to a gene. The DNA for the CDR3 is TGTGCCAGCAGCTCAGGACAGGGGAGGGCCCTCTCCTACGAGCAGTACTTC. As protein: CASSSGQGRALSYEQYF.

This clonotype was observed a single time. This chain joins TRBV29-1 and TRBJ2-1; 14 nucleotides line up with TRBD2. Germline V CDR1 and CDR2: SQVTM, ANQGSEA. The junction had 2 bases not matched to a gene; V was cut back by 3 bases and J by 1 base. The CDR3 is made up of 16 amino acids. CDR3 nucleotides: TGCAGCGTTGACGGGACTAGCGGGAGTTCCTACAATGAGCAGTTCTTC. Protein: CSVDGTSGSSYNEQFF.

This clonotype was seen ten or more times. J is TRBJ2-1 and V is TRBV12-3 or TRBV12-4; 9 bases agree with TRBD2. The CDR3 is made up of 16 amino acids. V shed 8 bases, J shed 6 bases, and the junction held 14 bases outside the gene matches. The CDR3 protein is CASGQRMGLAGNEQFF. The CDR3 bases are TGTGCCAGCGGGCAGCGCATGGGACTAGCTGGCAATGAGCAGTTCTTC.

This clonotype was detected many times. The gene calls are TRBV10-3 and TRBJ2-1; no clear D gene. The CDR3 consists of 12 residues. Trimming cost V 6 bases and J 6 bases, with 9 bases left between them. CDR1 and CDR2 from the germline V gene are ENHRY and SYGVKD. CDR3 coding DNA: TGTGCCATCAGAGAAGAAGGCAATGAGCAGTTCTTC. This encodes CAIREEGNEQFF.

V is TRBV30 and J is TRBJ1-2; 9 bases align to TRBD1. Trimming at V came to 5 bases and at J to 4 bases, leaving 2 bases not matched to a gene. Per germline, CDR1 GTSNPN and CDR2 SVGIG (reference sequence). The CDR3 extends over 12 amino acids. The CDR3 here is CAWGGQGYGYTF. The CDR3 DNA sequence: TGTGCCTGGGGGGGACAGGGCTATGGCTACACCTTC.

This clonotype has more than one count but fewer than ten. V and J are TRBV4-2 and TRBJ1-2; D perhaps matches TRBD1 (5 bases). The length of the CDR3 is 16 residues. The V and J ends lost 0 bases and 8 bases respectively, with 19 bases between them. CDR1 LGHNA and CDR2 YNFKEQ come from the germline V gene. CDR3 protein: CASSQESGRRVDGYTF. CDR3 DNA: TGTGCCAGCAGCCAAGAGTCGGGACGCCGGGTCGACGGCTACACCTTC.

This clonotype has more than one count but fewer than ten. In nucleotides, the CDR3 is TGCAGCGTTCGACTAGACCCGATGTATACGCAGTATTTT. Its protein product is CSVRLDPMYTQYF. The rearrangement links TRBV29-1 to TRBJ2-3; the D gene is possibly TRBD2 (6 bases). The CDR3 spans 13 residues. Germline V lookup: CDR1 SQVTM, CDR2 ANQGSEA. Deletions cut 5 bases from V and 7 bases from J, with 16 bases between.

The rearrangement links TRBV20-1 to TRBJ1-3, with D unresolved. V lost 0 bases and J lost 4, with 7 bases in between. The CDR3 sequence is 13 residues long. Germline loops: CDR1 DFQATT, CDR2 SNEGSKA (reference sequence). Here the CDR3 DNA reads TGCAGTGCTAGAGACCCGACAGGAAACACCATATATTTT. It codes for CSARDPTGNTIYF.

The table lists this clonotype with a few counts. This chain joins TRBV5-1 and TRBJ2-2, with D perhaps TRBD2 (6 bases). V was pared by 4 bases and J by 5 bases, with 12 bases between. This CDR3 contains 14 residues. Germline V gene sequence: CDR1 SGHRS, CDR2 YFSETQ. Here the CDR3 DNA reads TGCGCCAGCAGCCGGGGCGGGACGACCGGGGAGCTGTTTTTT. Protein: CASSRGGTTGELFF.

This clonotype was picked up a small number of times. The chain uses TRBV29-1 and TRBJ2-1, with D possibly matching TRBD2 (5 bases). The germline CDR1 and CDR2 sequences are SQVTM and ANQGSEA. This CDR3 has 16 amino acids. V lost 1 base, J lost 1 base, and 14 bases lay in between. The CDR3 is CSVEGLALTSYNEQFF. The CDR3 DNA reads as TGCAGCGTTGAAGGTCTAGCCCTCACTTCCTACAATGAGCAGTTCTTC.

This clonotype was counted many times. V is TRBV29-1 and J is TRBJ2-5; the match to TRBD1 covers 8 bases. The germline gives CDR1 SQVTM, CDR2 ANQGSEA. This CDR3 has 15 amino acids. The J segment lost 5 bases and the V segment lost 2 bases, leaving 10 bases of the junction unmatched. The CDR3 DNA reads as TGCAGCGTTGAACGGGACAGGTTGAGAGGGGAGACCCAGTACTTC. This encodes CSVERDRLRGETQYF. Full variable domain (rest looked up from reference TRBV29-1 and TRBJ2-5): SAVISQKPSRDICQRGTSLTIQCQVDSQVTMMFWYRQQPGQSLTLIATANQGSEATYESGFVIDKFPISRPNLTFSTLTVSNMSPEDSSIYLCSVERDRLRGETQYFGPGTRLLVL.

The chain is built from TRBV5-1 and TRBJ2-1, with 9 bases identical to TRBD1. Germline CDR1 and CDR2: SGHRS and YFSETQ. V lost 4 bases to trimming and J lost 13 bases; unmatched junction nucleotides: 9. The CDR3 extends over 13 amino acids. CDR3 in amino acids: CASSPWTGVEQFF. CDR3 coding DNA: TGCGCCAGCAGCCCGTGGACAGGGGTCGAACAGTTCTTC.

This clonotype has just a few counts. CDR3 residues: CSATTGGYNEQFF. CDR3 nucleotides: TGCAGTGCTACGACAGGGGGGTACAATGAGCAGTTCTTC. The V and J genes are TRBV20-1 and TRBJ2-1; TRBD1 agrees at 9 bases. Germline trimming cut 4 bases from V and 4 bases from J; bases unmatched to any gene: 2. The CDR3 has 13 residues. CDR1 and CDR2 (germline): DFQATT, SNEGSKA (reference sequence).

The chain recombines TRBV20-1 with TRBJ1-2; no clear D gene. This CDR3 spans 12 amino acids. The V gene's germline CDR1 is DFQATT and CDR2 SNEGSKA (reference sequence). Trimming stripped 5 bases from V and 8 bases from J, with 15 bases between. The chain's CDR3 is CSALDAILGYTF. CDR3 in DNA: TGCAGTGCTCTGGACGCAATTTTGGGCTACACCTTC.

The chain uses TRBV10-3 and TRBJ2-7; 8 nucleotides match TRBD2. Germline CDR1 reads ENHRY; CDR2 reads SYGVKD. The V gene end was trimmed by 4 bases and the J gene end by 1 base; junction bases not matched to a gene: 9. The CDR3 consists of 16 residues. As DNA, the CDR3 is TGTGCCATCAGTGGCCAGCGGGAGTTTGAGTCCTACGAGCAGTACTTC. Encoded protein: CAISGQREFESYEQYF.

Concerning this clonotype itself: At one end the junction does not follow the germline gene, possibly because of a read error. The chain employs TRBV12-3 or TRBV12-4 and TRBJ2-1; TRBD2 agrees at 8 bases. The CDR3 covers 14 residues. The CDR3 protein is CACSSGLVYNEQFF. Written as DNA, the CDR3 is TGTGCCTGCAGTTCGGGACTAGTCTACAATGAGCAGTTCTTC.

A few counts support this clonotype. CDR3 sequence reads: CAREPVEGGPGEQFF. The CDR3, as DNA: TGTGCCAGGGAACCCGTTGAGGGAGGGCCGGGTGAGCAGTTCTTC. This chain connects TRBV2 to TRBJ2-1, with 7 bases identical to TRBD2. The CDR3 has 15 amino acids. In germline, CDR1 is SNHLY, CDR2 FYNNEI. The V segment lost 9 bases and the J segment 9 bases; nucleotides outside the gene matches: 17.